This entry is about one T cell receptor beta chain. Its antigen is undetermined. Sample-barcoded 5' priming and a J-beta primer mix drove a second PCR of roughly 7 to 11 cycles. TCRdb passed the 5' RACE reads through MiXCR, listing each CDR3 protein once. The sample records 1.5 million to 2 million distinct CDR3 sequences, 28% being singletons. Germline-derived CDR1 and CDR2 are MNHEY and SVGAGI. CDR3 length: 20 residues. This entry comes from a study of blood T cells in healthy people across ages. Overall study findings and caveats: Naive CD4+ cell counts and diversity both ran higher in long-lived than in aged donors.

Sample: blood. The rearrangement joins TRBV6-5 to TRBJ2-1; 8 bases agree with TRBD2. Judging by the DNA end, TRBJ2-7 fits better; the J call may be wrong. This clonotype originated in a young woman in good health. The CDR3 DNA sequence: TGTGCCAGCAGTTACTCCAACACTGGCGGGGGGTTGGGCTCCTACAATGAGCAGTACTTC. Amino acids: CASSYSNTGGGLGSYNEQYF.